The 18 T cell receptor beta chains below come from one sample, sequenced in a study of spatial heterogeneity in lung cancer (dated by TCRdb to the late 2010s). The method behind the library was 5' RACE. Sequencing used a NextSeq 500. TCRdb trimmed the raw reads at Q25, called clones with MiXCR and kept productive beta chains. Entries are consolidated by CDR3 protein sequence, retaining the most common genes and DNA. The sample table holds some 120,000 distinct CDR3 sequences, of which 12% were seen once. In total, the top ten clones hold around 17% of the sample. In light of the paper, this sample's time point label describes: blood at routine non-recurrence follow-up after resection. Whole RNA extracted from tumor and nontumor lung tissue, or from cryopreserved PBMC samples, was used for TCR sequencing without cell sorting. Sequencing used PBMCs, obtained at follow-up. These receptors were obtained from a male donor with early-stage non-small cell lung cancer.

This clonotype has only a few counts. This rearrangement joins TRBV20-1 to TRBJ1-2; D gene ambiguous. Per germline, CDR1 DFQATT and CDR2 SNEGSKA (reference sequence). Trimming took 3 bases from V and 5 from J, leaving 16 bases between them. CDR3 size: 14 residues. In DNA form, the CDR3 reads TGCAGTGCTAGGCGGACGGGCAACCAATATGGCTACACCTTC. Residues: CSARRTGNQYGYTF.

At least ten counts were recorded for this clonotype. The chain carries TRBV29-1 and TRBJ1-4, with no clear D. The V gene's germline CDR1 is SQVTM and CDR2 ANQGSEA. The ends were cut back, 6 bases at V and 7 bases at J, with 12 bases in the middle. The CDR3 totals 12 residues. The CDR3 DNA follows: TGCAGCGTGAAGCCGTCCAGTGAAAAACTGTTTTTT. Amino acid sequence: CSVKPSSEKLFF.

In this sample, this clonotype turned up a few times. J is TRBJ1-1 and V is TRBV9; D not resolved. CDR1 SGDLS and CDR2 YYNGEE come from the germline V gene. This CDR3 comprises 13 residues. V gave up 5 bases and J gave up 5 bases, with 13 bases separating them. In nucleotides, the CDR3 is TGTGCCAGCAGTCCCGGGCACGAGACTGAAGCTTTCTTT. Its translation is CASSPGHETEAFF.

By sample fraction, this clonotype is medium-sized. CDR3 sequence: CSAGRLPYGYTF. In nucleotides, the CDR3 is TGCAGCGCTGGGAGACTACCCTATGGCTACACCTTC. This chain connects TRBV29-1 to TRBJ1-2; D is uncertain. Germline values: CDR1 SQVTM, CDR2 ANQGSEA. This CDR3 is 12 amino acids long. V dropped 7 bases and J dropped 4 bases, with 13 bases sitting between them.

This clonotype showed up many times. The chain is built from TRBV3-1 and TRBJ1-3, with no clear D. The germline gives CDR1 LGHDT, CDR2 YNNKEL (reference sequence). Deletions cut 7 bases from V and 5 bases from J, with 12 bases between. The length of the CDR3 is 13 residues. DNA of the CDR3: TGTGCCAGCACCGGATCGAGTCGAAACACCATATATTTT. Amino acid sequence: CASTGSSRNTIYF.

The chain couples TRBV3-1 to TRBJ1-1, with D perhaps matching TRBD1 (6 bases). There are 12 residues in the CDR3. Germline values: CDR1 LGHDT, CDR2 YNNKEL (reference sequence). V was clipped by 0 bases and J by 11 bases, with 10 bases between them. For the CDR3, the DNA is TGTGCCAGCAGCCAAGACAGGGGTGGTGCTTTCTTT. The encoded protein is CASSQDRGGAFF. Looking up the rest from reference TRBV3-1 and TRBJ1-1 gives the full variable domain: DTAVSQTPKYLVTQMGNDKSIKCEQNLGHDTMYWYKQDSKKFLKIMFSYNNKELIINETVPNRFSPKSPDKAHLNLHINSLELGDSAVYFCASSQDRGGAFFGQGTRLTVV.

The chain joins TRBV20-1 to TRBJ2-1, with TRBD2 matching 8 bases. Germline CDR1 DFQATT, CDR2 SNEGSKA (reference sequence). The CDR3 spans 14 residues. Trimming removed 2 bases from V and 7 bases from J; junction bases left unmatched: 7. CDR3 sequence (DNA): TGCAGTGCTAGACCCCCACCGGGGGGGAATGAGCAGTTCTTC. This translates into CSARPPPGGNEQFF.

As regards this clonotype: Just one base apart from a much larger clone, this may be a read error. This chain connects TRBV2 to TRBJ2-2; D is unclear. Germline V gene sequence: CDR1 SNHLY, CDR2 FYNNEI. The CDR3 length is 14 residues. The CDR3 is CVSSRDTNTGELFF. The CDR3, as DNA: TGTGTCAGCAGCCGAGATACGAACACCGGGGAGCTGTTTTTT.

CDR3 in amino acids: CSASRYRQSTGELFF. CDR3 nucleotides: TGCAGTGCTAGTCGCTATAGACAGAGCACCGGGGAGCTGTTTTTT. V is TRBV20-1 and J is TRBJ2-2; tentatively, D is TRBD1 (5 bases). Trimming removed 3 bases at V and 4 bases at J, with 15 bases between. The CDR3 is 15 amino acids. From germline, CDR1 is DFQATT and CDR2 SNEGSKA (reference sequence).

This clonotype was observed a few times. The V and J genes are TRBV5-4 and TRBJ2-1; tentative D call: TRBD2 (6 bases). Germline V CDR1 and CDR2: SGHNT, YYREEE (reference sequence). This CDR3 has 15 amino acids. Trimming took 0 bases from V and 5 from J, leaving 12 bases between them. The CDR3 DNA is TGTGCCAGCAGCTTGGTCGGTAGCGGAAACAATGAGCAGTTCTTC. Translated, it gives CASSLVGSGNNEQFF.

This rearrangement joins TRBV7-3 to TRBJ2-1, with 8 nucleotides matching TRBD1. This CDR3 contains 16 residues. CDR1 is SGHTA, CDR2 FQGTGA, per germline. J was trimmed by 5 bases and V by 5 bases; bases with no gene match: 11. The CDR3 coding sequence is TGTGCCAGCAGCCTAGATTCCGGGACAGGCAACAATGAGCAGTTCTTC. Residues: CASSLDSGTGNNEQFF.

This clonotype has just a few counts. The CDR3 sequence: CASSVSGTGVYGYTF. CDR3 nucleotides: TGTGCCAGCAGTGTCTCCGGGACAGGGGTCTATGGCTACACCTTC. This sequence joins TRBV12-3 or TRBV12-4 and TRBJ1-2; 10 bases map to TRBD1. This CDR3 spans 15 amino acids. The trim removed 5 bases at V and 4 bases at J, leaving 7 bases unmatched.

In its sample, this clonotype was seen a few times. CDR3: CAAAQGALGPDTDTQYF. The DNA of the CDR3 is TGTGCCGCAGCGCAGGGGGCGCTTGGCCCCGACACAGATACGCAGTATTTT. The chain employs TRBV28 and TRBJ2-3; 8 bases agree with TRBD1. Germline V gives CDR1 MDHEN, CDR2 SYDVKM. The CDR3 contains 17 residues. Germline trimming cut 11 bases from V and 2 bases from J; bases unmatched to any gene: 18.

The rearrangement uses TRBV7-6 and TRBJ2-1; D ambiguous. V lost 0 bases and J lost 6, with 0 bases in between. This CDR3 comprises 11 residues. Germline V CDR1 and CDR2: SGHVS, FNYEAQ. The CDR3 loop is CASSLANEQFF. DNA for the CDR3: TGTGCCAGCAGCTTAGCCAATGAGCAGTTCTTC.

V gene TRBV4-1 combines with J gene TRBJ2-3, with 11 bases fitting TRBD2. Germline trimming cut 1 base from V and 5 bases from J; bases unmatched to any gene: 8. Germline-derived CDR1 and CDR2 are MGHRA and YSYEKL. The CDR3 spans 17 residues. This CDR3 reads CASSQVLSGGAQDTQYF. CDR3 sequence (DNA): TGCGCCAGCAGCCAAGTCCTTAGCGGGGGGGCCCAAGATACGCAGTATTTT.

This clonotype has more than one count but fewer than ten. This chain uses TRBV4-2 with TRBJ1-3; tentatively, D is TRBD1 (5 bases). V was shortened by 0 bases and J by 5 bases, with 11 bases between the two germline ends. Germline assignment: CDR1 LGHNA and CDR2 YNFKEQ. The CDR3 consists of 15 residues. The CDR3 region has the DNA TGTGCCAGCAGCCAAGATCCCCAGGGACGAAACACCATATATTTT. This encodes CASSQDPQGRNTIYF.

This clonotype occurred a few times. CDR3 in DNA: TGCGCCAGCAGCCAAGGCCCTTACAGGGGGGACACTGAAGCTTTCTTT. Translated: CASSQGPYRGDTEAFF. The V and J genes are TRBV4-1 and TRBJ1-1, with 8 bases aligning to TRBD1. Germline V gene sequence: CDR1 MGHRA, CDR2 YSYEKL. This CDR3 spans 16 amino acids. V lost 1 base to trimming and J lost 3 bases; unmatched junction nucleotides: 7.

The chain links TRBV24-1 to TRBJ2-7, with a tentative D call TRBD2 (6 bases). Germline V CDR1 and CDR2: KGHDR, SFDVKD. Trimming took 7 bases from V and 3 from J, leaving 12 bases between them. This CDR3 has 13 amino acids. The CDR3 region is CATSYAGGYEQYF. CDR3 sequence (DNA): TGTGCCACCAGCTATGCCGGGGGCTACGAGCAGTACTTC.